This T cell receptor (beta chain) was recorded in a study of blood T cell repertoires in COVID-19. Overall study context: Specimens from acute and convalescent COVID-19 originated in the United States, Italy and Spain.

Authors' data handling: Reference gene primer amplification gave nucleated cell count estimates. Data came from immunoSEQ multiplex PCR; TCRdb stores just in-frame clones and leaves some out. That table furnishes V, J and clone size, whereas the DNA furnished D and trimming. In the table there are 95,000 to 150,000 clones, approximately 89% of which are singletons. This CDR3 comprises 12 residues. V lost 4 bases and J lost 6, with 10 bases in between. Germline assignment: CDR1 SGHTA and CDR2 FQGNSA. The TCR originated in a woman of 80 years or more with COVID-19, enrolled during active disease. Input material: peripheral blood. The genes are TRBV7-2 and TRBJ2-7, with a possible D match to TRBD1 (6 bases). The CDR3 coding sequence is TGTGCCAGCAGCTCCAGGGGTGGCGAGCAGTACTTC. Translated, it gives CASSSRGGEQYF.